The 23 T cell receptor beta chains reported below all come from one sample, sequenced in a study of blood T cell repertoires in COVID-19. Clones were sequenced by immunoSEQ multiplex PCR, and TCRdb holds only the in-frame ones, with some missing. The table has about 240,000 clones, 87% seen once. Sequencing was done on a sample of peripheral blood. These receptors originate from a man in his sixties who had recovered from COVID-19.

The rearrangement joins TRBV19 to TRBJ1-5, with 7 bases fitting TRBD1. Trimming took 6 bases from V and 7 from J; bases not matched to a gene: 3. There are 12 residues in the CDR3. Germline CDR1 reads LNHDA; CDR2 reads SQIVND (reference sequence). CDR3 sequence (DNA): TGTGCCAGTAGCCCCAGGGGGCAGCCCCAGCATTTT. This gives the protein CASSPRGQPQHF.

The V call is TRBV11-2, the J call TRBJ2-7; D unclear. V lost 6 bases, J lost 3 bases, and 6 bases lay in between. CDR1 SGHAT and CDR2 FQNNGV come from the germline V gene. The CDR3 spans 11 residues. The CDR3 DNA reads as TGTGCCAGCAGTCCTAACTACGAGCAGTACTTC. It codes for CASSPNYEQYF. Full variable domain (rest looked up from reference TRBV11-2 and TRBJ2-7): EAGVAQSPRYKIIEKRQSVAFWCNPISGHATLYWYQQILGQGPKLLIQFQNNGVVDDSQLPKDRFSAERLKGVDSTLKIQPAKLEDSAVYLCASSPNYEQYFGPGTRLTVT.

This clone was detected once. The rearrangement joins TRBV9 to TRBJ1-6, with a weak D call TRBD1 (6 bases). The germline V and J ends were trimmed by 1 base and 14 bases, with 13 bases remaining between them. The germline gives CDR1 SGDLS, CDR2 YYNGEE. This CDR3 is 13 amino acids long. This CDR3 reads CASSVMTGLTLHF. CDR3 coding DNA: TGTGCCAGCAGCGTAATGACAGGACTTACCCTCCACTTT.

The chain joins TRBV12-3 or TRBV12-4 to TRBJ1-2; a weak D match, TRBD1 (6 bases). V was shortened by 6 bases and J by 8 bases, with 13 bases between the two germline ends. CDR3 length: 12 amino acids. The CDR3, as DNA: TGTGCCAGCAGCGTGGGACATCTCGGCTACACCTTC. The encoded protein is CASSVGHLGYTF.

V gene TRBV9 combines with J gene TRBJ2-3; 7 positions agree with TRBD2. The CDR3 runs 14 residues. The germline V gene encodes CDR1 SGDLS and CDR2 YYNGEE. V was clipped by 3 bases and J by 4 bases; unmatched bases: 5. CDR3 in amino acids: CASSAGGGPDTQYF. CDR3 DNA sequence: TGTGCCAGCAGCGCAGGCGGGGGACCAGATACGCAGTATTTT.

The chain has TRBV11-3 and TRBJ2-1; TRBD2 agrees at 12 bases. Per germline, CDR1 SGHNT and CDR2 YENEEA. Trimming at V came to 5 bases and at J to 5 bases, leaving 10 bases not matched to a gene. The CDR3 runs to 17 residues. The CDR3 reads CASSKGLAGIINNEQFF. The CDR3 DNA follows: TGTGCCAGCAGCAAAGGACTAGCGGGAATTATTAACAATGAGCAGTTCTTC.

The chain carries TRBV10-3 and TRBJ1-1; 7 nucleotides match TRBD1. The length of the CDR3 is 15 residues. The trim removed 11 bases at V and 3 bases at J, leaving 15 bases unmatched. Germline CDR1 ENHRY, CDR2 SYGVKD. The CDR3 region is CAVNSGQTKHTEAFF. The DNA for the CDR3 is TGTGCCGTTAACTCGGGACAGACTAAACACACTGAAGCTTTCTTT.

The chain carries TRBV18 and TRBJ2-1; D ambiguous. Trimming stripped 3 bases from V and 10 bases from J, with 10 bases between. The CDR3 runs 12 residues. The germline CDR1 and CDR2 sequences are KGHSH and LQKENI. CDR3 bases: TGTGCCAGCTCACCGAGTGTGAGGGAGCAGTTCTTC. This sequence encodes CASSPSVREQFF.

The chain couples TRBV6-6 to TRBJ2-5, with D perhaps TRBD2 (7 bases). This CDR3 is 15 amino acids long. The ends were cut back, 7 bases at V and 6 bases at J, with 21 bases in the middle. CDR1 is MNHNY and CDR2 is SVGAGI in the germline V gene (reference sequence). CDR3 DNA: TGTGCCAGCACTCAAGGGGGAGGGGTTTTGCAGACCCAGTACTTC. Translated: CASTQGGGVLQTQYF.

The chain carries TRBV2 and TRBJ2-4; 12 bases are a match to TRBD1. Trimming cost V 6 bases and J 8 bases; bases outside gene matches: 8. This CDR3 is 15 amino acids long. Germline V lookup: CDR1 SNHLY, CDR2 FYNNEI. The CDR3, as DNA: TGTGCCAGCAGGGGACAGGGGGCGGTTCGGGACATTCAGTACTTC. Translated, it gives CASRGQGAVRDIQYF. Using reference TRBV2 and TRBJ2-4 for the parts outside the CDR3, the full variable domain is EPEVTQTPSHQVTQMGQEVILRCVPISNHLYFYWYRQILGQKVEFLVSFYNNEISEKSEIFDDQFSVERPDGSNFTLKIRSTKLEDSAMYFCASRGQGAVRDIQYFGAGTRLSVL.

The chain carries TRBV3-1 (or the pseudogene TRBV3-2) and TRBJ1-4; TRBD1 is a possible D gene (5 bases). The CDR3 is 15 residues long. Per germline, CDR1 LGHDT and CDR2 YNNKEL (reference sequence). Trimming took 0 bases from V and 8 from J, leaving 13 bases between them. CDR3 amino acids: CASSQDRGRREKLFF. Written as DNA, the CDR3 is TGTGCCAGCAGCCAAGATCGGGGGAGACGGGAAAAACTGTTTTTT.

This clone was counted only a few times. The chain carries TRBV28 and TRBJ1-1, with D possibly being TRBD1 (6 bases). The ends were cut back, 11 bases at V and 8 bases at J, with 15 bases in the middle. CDR3 size: 11 residues. Germline loops: CDR1 MDHEN, CDR2 SYDVKM. CDR3 sequence reads: CAAKRGTEAFF. For the CDR3, the DNA is TGTGCCGCTAAAAGGGGGACAGAAGCTTTCTTT.

To note about this clone: In the same sample, other DNA sequences code for this CDR3. The chain is built from TRBV19 and TRBJ2-7; D is uncertain. CDR3 length: 11 amino acids. The V and J ends lost 3 bases and 4 bases respectively, with 4 bases between them. CDR1 and CDR2 (germline): LNHDA, SQIVND (reference sequence). The CDR3 DNA follows: TGTGCCAGTAGTATCGGGTACGAGCAGTACTTC. It is translated as CASSIGYEQYF.

This chain connects TRBV18 to TRBJ1-1; 12 bases are a match to TRBD1. Germline CDR1 reads KGHSH; CDR2 reads LQKENI. This CDR3 comprises 18 residues. The ends lost 2 bases at V and 4 bases at J; junction bases unmatched: 11. The chain's CDR3 is CASSPSIGDRGPGTEAFF. Here the CDR3 DNA reads TGTGCCAGCTCACCATCGATCGGGGACAGGGGGCCTGGCACTGAAGCTTTCTTT.

A remark on this clone: This sample includes further DNA sequences coding for the same CDR3. The rearrangement joins TRBV12-3 or TRBV12-4 to TRBJ1-5, with D possibly TRBD1 on 6 matching bases. CDR3 size: 13 residues. With 7 bases removed from V and 3 bases from J, the gap between germline ends came to 10 bases. The CDR3 nucleotides read TGTGCCAGCACCAGGGGTTACAATCAGCCCCAGCATTTT. Protein sequence: CASTRGYNQPQHF.

This clone has just a few counts. The CDR3 bases are TGTGCCAGCAAGGAGGCGGAAGGAGGCCTCAATCAGCCCCAGCATTTT. This sequence encodes CASKEAEGGLNQPQHF. This rearrangement joins TRBV28 to TRBJ1-5; no clear D gene. Trimming took 7 bases from V and 3 from J, leaving 19 bases between them. Germline CDR1 and CDR2: MDHEN and SYDVKM. The CDR3 extends over 16 amino acids.

This chain uses TRBV29-1 with TRBJ2-5; 7 nucleotides line up with TRBD1. Unmatched junction bases numbered 7, after V lost 4 bases and J lost 5 bases. Germline values: CDR1 SQVTM, CDR2 ANQGSEA. CDR3 length equals 13 residues. The DNA for the CDR3 is TGCAGCGTTGGACAGGGTCTTGGGGAGACCCAGTACTTC. It is translated as CSVGQGLGETQYF.

The rearrangement joins TRBV5-1 to TRBJ1-4, with 8 bases fitting TRBD1. The CDR3 consists of 14 residues. Germline CDR1 reads SGHRS; CDR2 reads YFSETQ. Unmatched junction bases numbered 6, after V lost 4 bases and J lost 7 bases. CDR3 amino acids: CASSIQGGGEKLFF. CDR3 in DNA: TGCGCCAGCAGCATACAGGGGGGAGGTGAAAAACTGTTTTTT.

This sequence joins TRBV7-9 and TRBJ1-5, with D possibly TRBD1 on 5 matching bases. There are 15 residues in the CDR3. The germline V gene has CDR1 SEHNR and CDR2 FQNEAQ (reference sequence). Trimming left V 5 bases short and J 8 bases short, with 19 bases between. CDR3 coding DNA: TGTGCCAGCAGCCCGGGGGTACAACCGGTCGAGCCCCAGCATTTT. Translated: CASSPGVQPVEPQHF.

This clone occurred once. This sequence joins TRBV5-1 and TRBJ2-3; 15 bases align to TRBD2. The CDR3 is 18 amino acids. V dropped 1 base and J dropped 2; count of bases not matched to a gene: 5. Germline lookup yields CDR1 SGHRS and CDR2 YFSETQ. In nucleotides, the CDR3 is TGCGCCAGCAGCTTGAGGACTAGCGGGGGGGCGGTCACAGATACGCAGTATTTT. Translation gives CASSLRTSGGAVTDTQYF.

The chain carries TRBV10-3 and TRBJ1-5; perhaps TRBD1 as D (5 bases). The CDR3 totals 15 residues. Germline CDR1 ENHRY, CDR2 SYGVKD. V lost 4 bases and J 2 bases, leaving 12 bases between the germline ends. In DNA form, the CDR3 reads TGTGCCATCAGTGGGGGCATGGGCGGCAATCAGCCCCAGCATTTT. Protein: CAISGGMGGNQPQHF.

The rearrangement links TRBV6-5 to TRBJ2-6; D is possibly TRBD1 (6 bases). Looked up from germline, CDR1 is MNHEY and CDR2 is SVGAGI. Trimming left V 6 bases short and J 4 bases short, with 13 bases between. This CDR3 region has 15 residues. The CDR3 DNA reads as TGTGCCAGCAGCGAGGGGGTGGCAGGGGCCAACGTCCTGACTTTC. It encodes CASSEGVAGANVLTF.

The chain uses TRBV5-1 and TRBJ2-1; 12 bases are a match to TRBD2. J gave up 6 bases and V 3 bases, and 7 bases lay outside the gene matches. CDR3 length: 16 residues. CDR1 and CDR2 from the germline V gene are SGHRS and YFSETQ. As DNA, the CDR3 is TGCGCCAGCAGCTCTGATCTAGCGGGGGGGATCAATGAGCAGTTCTTC. It specifies CASSSDLAGGINEQFF.